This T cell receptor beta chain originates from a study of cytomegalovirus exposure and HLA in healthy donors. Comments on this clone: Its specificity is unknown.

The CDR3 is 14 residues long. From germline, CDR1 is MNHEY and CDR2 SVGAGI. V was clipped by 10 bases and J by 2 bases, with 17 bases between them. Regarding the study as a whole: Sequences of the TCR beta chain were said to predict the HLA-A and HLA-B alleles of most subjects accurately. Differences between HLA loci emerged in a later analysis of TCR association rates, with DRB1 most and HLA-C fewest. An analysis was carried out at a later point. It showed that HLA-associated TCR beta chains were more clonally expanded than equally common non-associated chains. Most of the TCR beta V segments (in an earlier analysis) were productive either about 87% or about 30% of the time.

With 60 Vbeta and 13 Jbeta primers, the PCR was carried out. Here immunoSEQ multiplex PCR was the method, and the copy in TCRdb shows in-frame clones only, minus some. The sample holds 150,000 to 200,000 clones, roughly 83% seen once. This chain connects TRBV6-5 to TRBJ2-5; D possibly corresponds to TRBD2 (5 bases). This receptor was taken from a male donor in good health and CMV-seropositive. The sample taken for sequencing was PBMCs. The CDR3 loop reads CATKDSFTQETQYF. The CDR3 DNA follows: TGTGCCACCAAGGACTCGTTTACTCAAGAGACCCAGTACTTC.